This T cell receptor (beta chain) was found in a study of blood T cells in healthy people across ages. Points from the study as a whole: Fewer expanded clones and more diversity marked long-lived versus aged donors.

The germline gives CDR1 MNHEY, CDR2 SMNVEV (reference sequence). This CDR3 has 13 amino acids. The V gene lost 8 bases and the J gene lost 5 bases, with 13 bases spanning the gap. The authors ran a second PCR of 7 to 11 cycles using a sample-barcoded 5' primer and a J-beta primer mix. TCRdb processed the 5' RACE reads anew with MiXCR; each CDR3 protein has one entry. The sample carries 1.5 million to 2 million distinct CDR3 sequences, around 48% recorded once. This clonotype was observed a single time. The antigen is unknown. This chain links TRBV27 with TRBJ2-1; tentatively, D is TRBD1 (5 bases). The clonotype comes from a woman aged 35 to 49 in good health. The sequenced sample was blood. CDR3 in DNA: TGTGCCAGCGGAGTGACAGCTAACAATGAGCAGTTCTTC. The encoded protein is CASGVTANNEQFF.